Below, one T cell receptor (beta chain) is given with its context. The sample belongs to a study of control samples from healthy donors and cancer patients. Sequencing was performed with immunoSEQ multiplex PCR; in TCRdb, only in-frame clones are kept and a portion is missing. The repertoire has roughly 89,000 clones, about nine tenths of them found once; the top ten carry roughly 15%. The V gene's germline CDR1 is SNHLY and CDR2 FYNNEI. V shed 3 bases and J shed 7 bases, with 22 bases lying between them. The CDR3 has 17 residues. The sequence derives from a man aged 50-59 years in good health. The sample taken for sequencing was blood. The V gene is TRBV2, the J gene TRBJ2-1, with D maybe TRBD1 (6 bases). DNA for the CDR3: TGTGCCAGCAGTGAGAGGGACATACCCACGCCCAGGAATGAGCAGTTCTTC. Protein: CASSERDIPTPRNEQFF.